The 29 T cell receptor beta chains presented below share a single source sample, sequenced in a study of T cell responses to AZD1222 COVID-19 vaccine. Using immunoSEQ multiplex PCR, the repertoire was profiled, and TCRdb retains in-frame clones only, with some absent. This sample yields approximately 190,000 clones, of which over 80% are seen a single time; over 1% belongs to the top ten. The sequences come from peripheral blood, collected on day 0 of AZD1222 vaccination. The receptors derive from an adult in good health.

This chain connects TRBV4-2 to TRBJ2-7, with 9 positions matching TRBD1. Germline CDR1 and CDR2: LGHNA and YNFKEQ. V shed 3 bases, J shed 3 bases, and the junction held 12 bases outside the gene matches. This CDR3 comprises 17 residues. In nucleotides, the CDR3 is TGTGCCAGCAGCCAGGATCGTACCGGGACAGGGATCTACGAGCAGTACTTC. This encodes CASSQDRTGTGIYEQYF.

V is TRBV4-1 and J is TRBJ2-7; possibly TRBD1 for D (6 bases). The V end was cut by 4 bases, the J end by 5 bases, with 18 bases between. Germline V gives CDR1 MGHRA, CDR2 YSYEKL. The CDR3 sequence is 15 residues long. In nucleotides, the CDR3 is TGCGCCAGCAGCCCAAATACAGGGTTTGTCAACGAGCAGTACTTC. This translates into CASSPNTGFVNEQYF.

V usage is TRBV4-2 and J usage is TRBJ2-7; 8 bases match TRBD2. The CDR3 spans 16 residues. Germline CDR1 reads LGHNA; CDR2 reads YNFKEQ. The ends lost 1 base at V and 5 bases at J; junction bases unmatched: 10. This CDR3 is CASSQVRGGARNEQYF. In DNA form, the CDR3 reads TGTGCCAGCAGCCAAGTTCGGGGGGGGGCCCGAAACGAGCAGTACTTC.

The chain uses TRBV28 and TRBJ1-3, with TRBD1 identical over 8 bases. The germline CDR1 and CDR2 sequences are MDHEN and SYDVKM. CDR3 length: 15 residues. Trimming removed 3 bases from V and 4 bases from J; junction bases left unmatched: 5. DNA of the CDR3: TGTGCCAGCAGTTTGGCTACAGGGGGAGGAAACACCATATATTTT. This codes for CASSLATGGGNTIYF.

The V and J genes are TRBV4-2 and TRBJ1-1, with D tentatively TRBD1 (6 bases). The CDR3 has 12 residues. The germline V gene encodes CDR1 LGHNA and CDR2 YNFKEQ. Between the trimmed V and J ends, which lost 1 base and 11 bases, there was a span of 11 bases. The CDR3 is CASSQGGATAFF. For the CDR3, the DNA is TGTGCCAGCAGCCAAGGGGGGGCGACGGCTTTCTTT.

The rearrangement joins TRBV27 to TRBJ1-1, with D tentatively TRBD1 (5 bases). CDR1 is MNHEY and CDR2 is SMNVEV in the germline V gene (reference sequence). The V and J ends lost 0 bases and 4 bases respectively, with 9 bases between them. This CDR3 has 14 residues. The CDR3 DNA follows: TGTGCCAGCAGTTTATCCAGGGCGGGCACTGAAGCTTTCTTT. Residues: CASSLSRAGTEAFF.

This chain links TRBV5-1 with TRBJ1-4; the D gene is possibly TRBD1 (5 bases). This CDR3 is 14 amino acids long. Germline V CDR1 and CDR2: SGHRS, YFSETQ. V dropped 7 bases and J dropped 2 bases, with 12 bases sitting between them. CDR3 in amino acids: CASGEGSTNEKLFF. CDR3 nucleotide sequence: TGCGCCAGCGGGGAGGGGAGCACTAATGAAAAACTGTTTTTT.

This sequence joins TRBV9 and TRBJ2-5; D is tentatively TRBD1 or TRBD2 (7 bases each). CDR1 is SGDLS, CDR2 YYNGEE, per germline. V lost 0 bases, J lost 4 bases, and 16 bases lay in between. The CDR3 is made up of 16 amino acids. The CDR3 coding sequence is TGTGCCAGCAGCGTAGGCGGGGCAGGGGGGGGAGAGACCCAGTACTTC. It is translated as CASSVGGAGGGETQYF.

The rearrangement uses TRBV10-2 and TRBJ1-5; 8 bases are shared with TRBD1. Germline V gene sequence: CDR1 WSHSY, CDR2 SAAADI. The CDR3 has 17 residues. The J segment lost 1 base and the V segment lost 6 bases, leaving 11 bases of the junction unmatched. CDR3 coding DNA: TGCGCCAGCAGCCTCCGCGACAGGGGATTGAGCAATCAGCCCCAGCATTTT. Protein product: CASSLRDRGLSNQPQHF.

CDR3 in amino acids: CASSFGQGYNSPLHF. As DNA, the CDR3 is TGTGCCAGCAGCTTCGGGCAGGGCTATAATTCACCCCTCCACTTT. This rearrangement joins TRBV11-1 to TRBJ1-6; a weak D match, TRBD1 (5 bases). CDR3 length: 15 amino acids. Germline loops: CDR1 SGHAT, CDR2 FQDESV (reference sequence). V dropped 3 bases and J dropped 3 bases, with 9 bases sitting between them.

J is TRBJ1-1 and V is TRBV7-9; 9 nucleotides agree with TRBD1. In germline, CDR1 is SEHNR, CDR2 FQNEAQ (reference sequence). Unmatched junction bases numbered 9, after V lost 4 bases and J lost 0 bases. The CDR3 contains 17 residues. The DNA for the CDR3 is TGTGCCAGCAGCTCGTTTGCGACAGGGGGATTGAACACTGAAGCTTTCTTT. Translated: CASSSFATGGLNTEAFF.

V is TRBV6-5 and J is TRBJ1-1; D gene ambiguous. Germline CDR1 is MNHEY and CDR2 is SVGAGI. This CDR3 comprises 11 residues. Trimming removed 6 bases from V and 3 bases from J, with 5 bases in between. CDR3 bases: TGTGCCAGCAGGACGTACACTGAAGCTTTCTTT. Translation gives CASRTYTEAFF.

To note about this clone: At the DNA level, this CDR3 is encoded by other sequences in the same sample as well. This chain's CDR3 is CASSYGNTIYF. The CDR3 DNA is TGTGCCAGCAGTTATGGAAACACCATATATTTT. The chain employs TRBV6-5 and TRBJ1-3; D gene unclear. CDR1 is MNHEY and CDR2 is SVGAGI in the germline V gene. V was clipped by 3 bases and J by 3 bases, with 0 bases between them. There are 11 residues in the CDR3.

Comment on this clone: Additional DNA sequences in this sample encode the identical CDR3. The chain links TRBV9 to TRBJ1-5; no reliable D call. Trimming pared 0 bases from V and 1 base from J, leaving 5 bases between. Germline CDR1 reads SGDLS; CDR2 reads YYNGEE. The CDR3 runs 14 residues. In DNA, the CDR3 is TGTGCCAGCAGCGTAGGCGTAAGCAATCAGCCCCAGCATTTT. Its protein product is CASSVGVSNQPQHF.

The chain combines TRBV10-2 with TRBJ1-4; 8 nucleotides agree with TRBD1. CDR1 is WSHSY, CDR2 SAAADI, per germline. Trimming at V came to 8 bases and at J to 8 bases, leaving 10 bases not matched to a gene. This CDR3 is 14 amino acids long. CDR3 residues: CASADRGGREKLFF. The CDR3 region has the DNA TGCGCCAGCGCCGACAGGGGCGGGAGGGAAAAACTGTTTTTT.

The gene calls are TRBV3-1 (or the pseudogene TRBV3-2) and TRBJ2-1; a weak D match, TRBD2 (5 bases). The CDR3 totals 15 residues. The V gene's germline CDR1 is LGHDT and CDR2 YNNKEL (reference sequence). Trimming removed 5 bases from V and 6 bases from J, with 17 bases in between. The CDR3 region has the DNA TGTGCCAGCAGCATTGAGAGGGTACTCGGCAATGAGCAGTTCTTC. It specifies CASSIERVLGNEQFF.

The V call is TRBV27, the J call TRBJ1-5; perhaps TRBD1 as D (6 bases). The CDR3 totals 17 residues. Trimming shortened V by 5 bases and J by 1 base, and 18 bases separated the two germline ends. CDR1 is MNHEY and CDR2 is SMNVEV in the germline V gene (reference sequence). The CDR3 region has the DNA TGTGCCAGCAGTCGACTAGGGGACACGTGGAGCAATCAGCCCCAGCATTTT. It is translated as CASSRLGDTWSNQPQHF.

The chain carries TRBV18 and TRBJ2-3; TRBD1 aligns across 8 bases. Germline values: CDR1 KGHSH, CDR2 LQKENI. Trimming at V came to 3 bases and at J to 6 bases, leaving 5 bases not matched to a gene. There are 14 residues in the CDR3. The CDR3 loop reads CASSPGQGGDTQYF. Written as DNA, the CDR3 is TGTGCCAGCTCACCTGGACAGGGAGGCGATACGCAGTATTTT.

The genes are TRBV5-1 and TRBJ1-2, with 9 bases matching TRBD1. Germline assignment: CDR1 SGHRS and CDR2 YFSETQ. J gave up 3 bases and V 0 bases, and 9 bases lay outside the gene matches. This CDR3 has 17 residues. The CDR3 nucleotides read TGCGCCAGCAGCTTGGGGGGACAGGGCCGGAGGGACTATGGCTACACCTTC. This gives the protein CASSLGGQGRRDYGYTF.

The V gene is TRBV12-3 or TRBV12-4, the J gene TRBJ2-1; tentative D call: TRBD1 (5 bases). The CDR3 spans 13 residues. Trimming removed 6 bases at V and 2 bases at J, with 8 bases between. CDR3 nucleotide sequence: TGTGCCAGCAGGGACAAGACCTACAATGAGCAGTTCTTC. Translated, it gives CASRDKTYNEQFF.

The chain recombines TRBV3-1 (or the pseudogene TRBV3-2) with TRBJ1-6, with D perhaps matching TRBD1 (6 bases). Germline V gene sequence: CDR1 LGHDT, CDR2 YNNKEL (reference sequence). V was clipped by 1 base and J by 8 bases, with 18 bases between them. This CDR3 spans 17 amino acids. CDR3 coding DNA: TGTGCCAGCAGCCAAGGGGGGGCCAGGGAGAAGTATTCACCCCTCCACTTT. This codes for CASSQGGAREKYSPLHF.

V is TRBV4-1 and J is TRBJ2-5, with 15 nucleotides matching TRBD2. Germline CDR1 and CDR2: MGHRA and YSYEKL. The ends lost 3 bases at V and 2 bases at J; junction bases unmatched: 4. The CDR3 is 17 amino acids. The CDR3 DNA reads as TGCGCCAGCAGCCAGGGACTAGCGGGGGGACTTCAAGAGACCCAGTACTTC. Protein product: CASSQGLAGGLQETQYF.

The V call is TRBV7-2, the J call TRBJ2-2, with TRBD2 identical over 8 bases. CDR1 is SGHTA, CDR2 FQGNSA, per germline. CDR3 length: 14 residues. Germline trimming cut 5 bases from V and 6 bases from J; bases unmatched to any gene: 5. The CDR3 here is CASSRIAGSGELFF. CDR3 nucleotide sequence: TGTGCCAGCAGCCGGATAGCGGGGTCCGGGGAGCTGTTTTTT.

The chain has TRBV7-8 and TRBJ1-1; the D is unclear. Germline CDR1 and CDR2: SGHVS and FQNEAQ. V shed 3 bases and J shed 2 bases, with 4 bases lying between them. The CDR3 length is 12 residues. In nucleotides, the CDR3 is TGTGCCAGCAGCTTTGCAAACACTGAAGCTTTCTTT. Its translation: CASSFANTEAFF.

The chain employs TRBV27 and TRBJ2-2; D might be TRBD1 or TRBD2, each matching 5 bases. V dropped 4 bases and J dropped 8 bases, with 14 bases sitting between them. The CDR3 totals 14 residues. Germline loops: CDR1 MNHEY, CDR2 SMNVEV (reference sequence). The CDR3, as DNA: TGTGCCAGCAGTTCCTGGGACCCCTGGGGGGAGCTGTTTTTT. This gives the protein CASSSWDPWGELFF.

The gene calls are TRBV7-9 and TRBJ1-5, with 7 nucleotides matching TRBD1. The CDR3 loop spans 15 amino acids. V was clipped by 5 bases and J by 4 bases; unmatched bases: 8. Germline-derived CDR1 and CDR2 are SEHNR and FQNEAQ (reference sequence). CDR3 DNA: TGTGCCAGCAGCGACGACAGGGCGAAGAATCAGCCCCAGCATTTT. Residues: CASSDDRAKNQPQHF.

The CDR3 spells CASSQRLGSTPGELFF. Here the CDR3 DNA reads TGTGCCAGCAGCCAAAGGCTGGGAAGCACTCCCGGGGAGCTGTTTTTT. The chain carries TRBV3-1 (or the pseudogene TRBV3-2) and TRBJ2-2, with D uncertain. Germline CDR1 is LGHDT and CDR2 is YNNKEL (reference sequence). The CDR3 extends over 16 amino acids. The V end lost 2 bases, the J end lost 6 bases, and 16 bases lay between the germline ends.

V gene TRBV5-6 combines with J gene TRBJ1-6, with 7 nucleotides matching TRBD1. The CDR3 covers 15 residues. The germline V gene has CDR1 SGHDT and CDR2 YYEEEE. The trim removed 0 bases at V and 10 bases at J, leaving 7 bases unmatched. CDR3 sequence reads: CASSLDRGNGSPLHF. Written as DNA, the CDR3 is TGTGCCAGCAGCTTGGACAGGGGAAATGGGTCACCCCTCCACTTT.

The genes are TRBV28 and TRBJ2-7, with 7 nucleotides matching TRBD2. This CDR3 has 13 residues. The ends lost 8 bases at V and 7 bases at J; junction bases unmatched: 11. Germline assignment: CDR1 MDHEN and CDR2 SYDVKM. Written as DNA, the CDR3 is TGTGCCAGCGGGGGGGGTCAGGTTGTAGAGCAGTACTTC. Its translation: CASGGGQVVEQYF.